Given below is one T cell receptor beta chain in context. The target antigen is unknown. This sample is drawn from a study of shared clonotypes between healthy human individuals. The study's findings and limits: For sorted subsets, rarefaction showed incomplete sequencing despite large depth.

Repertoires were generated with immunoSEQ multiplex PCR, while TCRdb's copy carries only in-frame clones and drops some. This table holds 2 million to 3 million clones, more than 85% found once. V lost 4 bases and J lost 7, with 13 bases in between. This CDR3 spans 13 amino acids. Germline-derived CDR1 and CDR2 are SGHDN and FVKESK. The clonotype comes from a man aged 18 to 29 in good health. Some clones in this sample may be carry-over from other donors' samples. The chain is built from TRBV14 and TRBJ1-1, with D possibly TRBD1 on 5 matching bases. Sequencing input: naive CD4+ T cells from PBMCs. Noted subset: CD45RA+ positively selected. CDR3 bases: TGTGCCAGCAGCCTCACAGGACCGGGTGAAGCTTTCTTT. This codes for CASSLTGPGEAFF.